The T cell receptor (beta chain) described here comes from a study of regulatory T cells in long-lasting Graves disease. For the study at large: Antithyroid drug use was under 3 months in newly diagnosed Graves' patients.

This clonotype was seen at least ten times. What it binds is not known. To make TCR beta libraries, researchers used iRepertoire HTBI primers and Arm-PCR of CDR3 regions. TCRdb re-called the multiplex PCR reads with MiXCR, one entry per CDR3 protein. The data hold fewer than 450,000 distinct CDR3 sequences, with over 14% observed a single time. The study's findings and limits: Persistent disease preferred TRBV28, TRBJ1-2 and TRBJ2-5.

Noted time point: newly diagnosed GD, antithyroid drugs for less than 3 months. RNA extracted from PBMCs served as the sequencing template. CDR3 length: 14 amino acids. V lost 5 bases and J lost 5; bases outside the gene matches: 8. The V gene's germline CDR1 is MNHEY and CDR2 SMNVEV (reference sequence). The same sample was also studied in work on T cells in Graves' hyperthyroidism and ophthalmopathy. That source reports: Patients with uncontrolled infections, other autoimmune diseases, pregnancy or lactation were excluded. During a first-round RT-PCR of the TCR CDR3, the HTBI primer set was used.

The sequence derives from a woman between 40 and 50 years old with Graves disease. Sequencing was performed on peripheral blood mononuclear cells (PBMCs), taken at new diagnosis, from a patient treated with antithyroid drugs. V is TRBV27 and J is TRBJ1-1; 7 nucleotides match TRBD1. The CDR3 region is CASSPRGGDTEAFF. Here the CDR3 DNA reads TGTGCCAGCAGTCCCAGGGGGGGGGATACTGAAGCTTTCTTT.